This T cell receptor (beta chain) was profiled in a study of cytomegalovirus exposure and HLA in healthy donors. The PCR had 60 Vbeta and 13 Jbeta primers. Here immunoSEQ multiplex PCR was the method, and the copy in TCRdb shows in-frame clones only, minus some. The data hold around 200,000 clones, with 75% to 80% observed a single time. V was pared by 7 bases and J by 10 bases, with 8 bases of the junction left unmatched. Germline V gives CDR1 MNHEY, CDR2 SMNVEV (reference sequence). CDR3 size: 15 residues. Sequenced material: PBMCs. The chain employs TRBV27 and TRBJ2-1; 15 bases align to TRBD2. This receptor was taken from a male donor in good health and CMV-seronegative. This chain's CDR3 is CASTPGLAGGREQFF. As DNA, the CDR3 is TGTGCCAGCACCCCGGGACTAGCGGGAGGCAGGGAGCAGTTCTTC.